The 29 T cell receptor beta chains presented below share a single source sample, sequenced in a study of blood T cell repertoires in COVID-19. Clones were sequenced by immunoSEQ multiplex PCR, and TCRdb holds only the in-frame ones, with some missing. The sample records 180,000 or so clones, more than 75% being singletons. Sample: peripheral blood. The source is a man aged 35 to 55 with active or convalescent COVID-19.

V usage is TRBV4-1 and J usage is TRBJ1-4, with TRBD1 as a possible D gene (6 bases). The CDR3 covers 15 residues. The germline V gene encodes CDR1 MGHRA and CDR2 YSYEKL. Deletions cut 2 bases from V and 10 bases from J, with 17 bases between. The CDR3 bases are TGCGCCAGCAGCCAACCCCGGGACACCCAAAGAAAACTGTTTTTT. It encodes CASSQPRDTQRKLFF.

This rearrangement joins TRBV2 to TRBJ1-2; D may be TRBD1 (6 bases). V was cut by 6 bases and J by 7 bases, with 18 bases left in between. The CDR3 is 14 amino acids. Per germline, CDR1 SNHLY and CDR2 FYNNEI. This CDR3 is CASSGLRGKLGYTF. Here the CDR3 DNA reads TGTGCCAGCAGCGGACTTAGGGGGAAGCTTGGCTACACCTTC.

The chain carries TRBV6-2 or TRBV6-3 and TRBJ1-2; 9 bases are a match to TRBD1. CDR1 MNHEY and CDR2 SVGEGT come from the germline V gene. There are 14 residues in the CDR3. The ends lost 5 bases at V and 4 bases at J; junction bases unmatched: 5. CDR3 bases: TGTGCCAGCAGTATGGGACAGGGCTTCTATGGCTACACCTTC. As protein: CASSMGQGFYGYTF.

The CDR3 protein is CASSLGQGYGYTF. CDR3 DNA sequence: TGTGCCAGCAGCTTGGGGCAGGGGTATGGCTACACCTTC. V is TRBV11-2 and J is TRBJ1-2, with D perhaps matching TRBD1 (6 bases). The V end was cut by 3 bases, the J end by 5 bases, with 10 bases between. The CDR3 sequence is 13 residues long. Germline CDR1 and CDR2: SGHAT and FQNNGV.

This clone has a handful of counts. This chain joins TRBV7-9 and TRBJ2-7; D call uncertain. The CDR3 is 12 residues long. Trimming took 3 bases from V and 0 from J, leaving 3 bases between them. Germline assignment: CDR1 SEHNR and CDR2 FQNEAQ (reference sequence). CDR3 in DNA: TGTGCCAGCAGCTTTAGCTCCTACGAGCAGTACTTC. It translates to CASSFSSYEQYF.

The gene calls are TRBV5-6 and TRBJ2-2; D may be TRBD1 (6 bases). The CDR3 runs to 14 residues. Germline values: CDR1 SGHDT, CDR2 YYEEEE. The germline V and J ends were trimmed by 4 bases and 7 bases, with 14 bases remaining between them. This CDR3 is CASSLSGVNGELFF. The CDR3 DNA reads as TGTGCCAGCAGCCTTTCAGGGGTTAACGGGGAGCTGTTTTTT.

The chain carries TRBV5-1 and TRBJ1-2; a weak D match, TRBD1 (6 bases). The germline gives CDR1 SGHRS, CDR2 YFSETQ. Trimming took 0 bases from V and 3 from J, leaving 9 bases between them. The CDR3 is made up of 14 amino acids. The CDR3 loop reads CASSLGGQDYGYTF. The CDR3 DNA sequence: TGCGCCAGCAGCTTGGGGGGACAAGACTATGGCTACACCTTC.

This clone was picked up one time. This chain connects TRBV5-1 to TRBJ2-7; D is uncertain. CDR3 size: 14 residues. CDR1 SGHRS and CDR2 YFSETQ come from the germline V gene. V lost 6 bases to trimming and J lost 0 bases, with 13 bases between them. The CDR3 region has the DNA TGCGCCAGCACCCCGGTCTCAGGCTCCTACGAGCAGTACTTC. Translated: CASTPVSGSYEQYF.

This rearrangement joins TRBV30 to TRBJ1-1; 9 bases agree with TRBD1. The CDR3 totals 13 residues. Germline CDR1 is GTSNPN and CDR2 is SVGIG (reference sequence). The J segment lost 1 base and the V segment lost 8 bases, leaving 5 bases of the junction unmatched. DNA for the CDR3: TGTGCCGGCCGACAGGGGGGGAACACTGAAGCTTTCTTT. Translating gives CAGRQGGNTEAFF.

The rearrangement links TRBV4-1 to TRBJ2-1; TRBD1 aligns across 7 bases. V dropped 3 bases and J dropped 6; count of bases not matched to a gene: 11. The CDR3 has 16 amino acids. CDR1 MGHRA and CDR2 YSYEKL come from the germline V gene. The CDR3 DNA reads as TGCGCCAGCAGCCAGGGACCGGGACAGCCGGGCAATGAGCAGTTCTTC. It encodes CASSQGPGQPGNEQFF.

The gene calls are TRBV4-1 and TRBJ1-2; no firm D call. The V gene lost 3 bases and the J gene lost 3 bases, with 14 bases spanning the gap. The CDR3 sequence is 15 residues long. From germline, CDR1 is MGHRA and CDR2 YSYEKL. The CDR3 loop is CASSHQPRGDYGYTF. DNA for the CDR3: TGCGCCAGCAGCCACCAACCCCGGGGAGACTATGGCTACACCTTC.

The chain couples TRBV28 to TRBJ1-6; a possible D gene is TRBD1 (5 bases). Germline CDR1 MDHEN, CDR2 SYDVKM. Trimming removed 6 bases at V and 4 bases at J, with 13 bases between. This CDR3 has 15 amino acids. The CDR3 DNA reads TGTGCCAGCAGCCCGACAGCCTCGTATAATTCACCCCTCCACTTT. Its translation: CASSPTASYNSPLHF.

In DNA form, the CDR3 reads TGTGCCAGCAGCCTGGTATTGACAGACTCGAACTATGGCTACACCTTC. Translating it yields CASSLVLTDSNYGYTF. The J gene is TRBJ1-2, the V gene TRBV7-9; tentatively, D is TRBD1 (5 bases). The ends were cut back, 5 bases at V and 2 bases at J, with 18 bases in the middle. CDR1 and CDR2 from the germline V gene are SEHNR and FQNEAQ (reference sequence). CDR3 length equals 16 residues.

This clone has a handful of counts. The chain uses TRBV5-4 and TRBJ2-3; the match to TRBD2 covers 11 bases. V dropped 0 bases and J dropped 2; count of bases not matched to a gene: 8. This CDR3 has 18 amino acids. Germline lookup yields CDR1 SGHNT and CDR2 YYREEE (reference sequence). CDR3 in amino acids: CASSLAGASGGTTDTQYF. CDR3 nucleotide sequence: TGTGCCAGCAGCTTGGCCGGGGCTAGCGGGGGGACCACAGATACGCAGTATTTT.

The chain recombines TRBV27 with TRBJ2-1; maybe TRBD1 (6 bases). The germline gives CDR1 MNHEY, CDR2 SMNVEV (reference sequence). Trimming shortened V by 5 bases and J by 0 bases, and 11 bases separated the two germline ends. The CDR3 contains 15 residues. CDR3 in amino acids: CASSPYRDSYNEQFF. The CDR3 DNA follows: TGTGCCAGCAGTCCCTACAGGGACTCCTACAATGAGCAGTTCTTC.

The chain couples TRBV4-3 to TRBJ2-4, with D perhaps TRBD2 (7 bases). The length of the CDR3 is 17 residues. Trimming took 0 bases from V and 6 from J, leaving 18 bases between them. Germline values: CDR1 LGHNA, CDR2 YSLEER. CDR3 DNA: TGCGCCAGCAGCCAAGATAGCCCGGGGGGCGCGGGAAACATTCAGTACTTC. Encoded protein: CASSQDSPGGAGNIQYF.

V usage is TRBV7-3 and J usage is TRBJ2-7; D may be TRBD2 (5 bases). The CDR3 is made up of 8 amino acids. Looked up from germline, CDR1 is SGHTA and CDR2 is FQGTGA. The CDR3 spells CGGSPNYF. The CDR3 coding sequence is TGTGGTGGGAGCCCAAATTACTTC.

The sample holds a few counts of this clone. V usage is TRBV7-8 and J usage is TRBJ1-2; tentative D call: TRBD1 (6 bases). CDR3 size: 15 residues. Looked up from germline, CDR1 is SGHVS and CDR2 is FQNEAQ. The V end lost 5 bases, the J end lost 3 bases, and 16 bases lay between the germline ends. CDR3 DNA sequence: TGTGCCAGCAGCCCTTACAGGGTCTCTGACTATGGCTACACCTTC. It specifies CASSPYRVSDYGYTF.

The chain recombines TRBV7-2 with TRBJ1-2; 10 bases align to TRBD1. The germline V gene has CDR1 SGHTA and CDR2 FQGNSA. Losses at the gene ends were 5 bases for V and 4 bases for J; bases not matched to a gene: 4. CDR3 size: 14 residues. The CDR3 loop is CASSMTGGGYGYTF. The CDR3 region has the DNA TGTGCCAGCAGCATGACAGGGGGCGGCTATGGCTACACCTTC.

The V and J genes are TRBV7-3 and TRBJ2-5; 8 nucleotides match TRBD1. The CDR3 loop spans 14 amino acids. The germline CDR1 and CDR2 sequences are SGHTA and FQGTGA. Trimming took 5 bases from V and 7 from J; bases not matched to a gene: 9. The CDR3 region is CASSPNPDRATQYF. The CDR3 bases are TGTGCCAGCAGCCCGAATCCGGACAGGGCGACCCAGTACTTC.

The chain recombines TRBV25-1 with TRBJ2-5, with D perhaps matching TRBD2 (6 bases). The CDR3 spans 14 residues. Germline-derived CDR1 and CDR2 are MGHDK and SYGVNS. Trimming pared 3 bases from V and 4 bases from J, leaving 12 bases between. CDR3 nucleotides: TGTGCCAGCAGTGAGGCGGGGCTCGGAGAGACCCAGTACTTC. It translates to CASSEAGLGETQYF.

This clone was seen just once. This chain connects TRBV3-1 (or the pseudogene TRBV3-2) to TRBJ2-5; possible D gene TRBD2, 7 bases. The V gene lost 8 bases and the J gene lost 5 bases, with 15 bases spanning the gap. This CDR3 is 13 amino acids long. Per the germline V gene, CDR1 is LGHDT and CDR2 is YNNKEL (reference sequence). The CDR3 sequence: CASRRRGGETQYF. The CDR3 DNA follows: TGTGCCAGCCGGCGTAGGGGGGGCGAGACCCAGTACTTC.

The chain employs TRBV28 and TRBJ2-1, with TRBD1 identical over 9 bases. After removal of 6 bases from V and 0 bases from J, the junction contained 0 bases not matched to a gene. The CDR3 has 14 residues. In germline, CDR1 is MDHEN, CDR2 SYDVKM. The CDR3 sequence: CASRDRGSYNEQFF. CDR3 DNA sequence: TGTGCCAGCAGGGACAGGGGCTCCTACAATGAGCAGTTCTTC.

This clone appeared a single time. DNA for the CDR3: TGTGCCAGCAGTTATCTCCGGGGCTACGAGCAGTACTTC. Translation: CASSYLRGYEQYF. V is TRBV6-2 or TRBV6-3 and J is TRBJ2-7; the D gene is possibly TRBD2 (5 bases). This CDR3 is 13 amino acids long. Germline V gene data show CDR1 as MNHEY and CDR2 as SVGEGT. Between the trimmed V and J ends, which lost 3 bases and 3 bases, there was a span of 9 bases.

This chain uses TRBV2 with TRBJ1-6; D perhaps matches TRBD1 (6 bases). The germline V gene encodes CDR1 SNHLY and CDR2 FYNNEI. The germline V and J ends were trimmed by 7 bases and 0 bases, with 13 bases remaining between them. The CDR3 length is 16 residues. The chain's CDR3 is CASNRVDSSYNSPLHF. CDR3 bases: TGTGCCAGCAACCGGGTGGACAGCTCCTATAATTCACCCCTCCACTTT.

This clone was seen only a few times. The chain links TRBV11-2 to TRBJ1-2; a possible D gene is TRBD1 (6 bases). The CDR3 consists of 14 residues. Germline CDR1 is SGHAT and CDR2 is FQNNGV. Between the trimmed V and J ends, which lost 4 bases and 6 bases, there was a span of 15 bases. The CDR3 loop is CASSSTGGGDGYTF. The DNA for the CDR3 is TGTGCCAGCAGCTCCACGGGCGGGGGCGATGGCTACACCTTC.

The V call is TRBV6-5, the J call TRBJ1-1; D uncertain. This CDR3 region has 13 residues. V was clipped by 9 bases and J by 2 bases, with 13 bases between them. Germline values: CDR1 MNHEY, CDR2 SVGAGI. The CDR3, as DNA: TGTGCCAGTTTTACAGAAATTAACACTGAAGCTTTCTTT. Translating it yields CASFTEINTEAFF.

V usage is TRBV6-1 and J usage is TRBJ1-5; D perhaps matches TRBD1 (5 bases). The CDR3 covers 15 residues. Trimming stripped 3 bases from V and 0 bases from J, with 9 bases between. In germline, CDR1 is MNHNS, CDR2 SASEGT. The CDR3 reads CASSEHQGSNQPQHF. CDR3 DNA sequence: TGTGCCAGCAGTGAGCACCAGGGTAGCAATCAGCCCCAGCATTTT.

V is TRBV7-2 and J is TRBJ2-2, with 9 bases matching TRBD2. The germline V gene has CDR1 SGHTA and CDR2 FQGNSA. Unmatched junction bases numbered 2, after V lost 3 bases and J lost 3 bases. This CDR3 region has 15 residues. CDR3 sequence: CASSLGTSYTGELFF. CDR3 sequence (DNA): TGTGCCAGCAGCTTGGGGACTAGCTACACCGGGGAGCTGTTTTTT.